This note documents a single T cell receptor (beta chain) sequence. Method: immunoSEQ multiplex PCR; TCRdb's copy keeps in-frame clones and lacks some. The sample has 90,000 to 100,000 clones, approximately 84% seen once; the top ten hold about 38%. The source of the sample is a study of control samples from healthy donors and cancer patients. The specimen was PBMCs. This clonotype was sampled from a man aged 65-85 years with lung cancer.

The CDR3 DNA sequence: TGTGCCACCAGCATCACTAGCGGCACAGATACGCAGTATTTT. Protein: CATSITSGTDTQYF. V and J are TRBV15 and TRBJ2-3; TRBD2 matches 7 bases. V lost 4 bases, J lost 1 base, and 2 bases stayed unmatched. The germline V gene encodes CDR1 LNHNV and CDR2 YYDKDF (reference sequence). This CDR3 spans 14 amino acids.